Below, 27 T cell receptor beta chains from the same sample are listed, as sequenced in a study of T-cell reconstitution after alpha-beta-depleted transplantation in children. Molecular barcoding with unique molecular identifiers was used for the TCRbeta library. One entry per CDR3 protein results from TCRdb running MiXCR on the PCR reads. The sample records approximately 230,000 distinct CDR3 sequences, roughly 25% being singletons. The sample consisted of PBMCs, mostly from graft donor cells, taken 360 days after TCRalphabeta/CD19-depleted stem cell transplant. These TCRs come from a female patient younger than 10 who had a stem cell transplant for congenital amegakaryocytic thrombocytopenia, so the T cells may come from the graft donor.

The chain joins TRBV12-3 or TRBV12-4 to TRBJ2-1; tentatively, D is TRBD2 (5 bases). The CDR3 is 15 residues long. Trimming removed 1 base from V and 2 bases from J, with 9 bases in between. CDR3 DNA: TGTGCCAGCAGTTTAGACGGGAAAGCCTACAATGAGCAGTTCTTC. It is translated as CASSLDGKAYNEQFF.

V usage is TRBV7-9 and J usage is TRBJ1-4; 9 bases line up with TRBD1. V gave up 5 bases and J gave up 8 bases; unmatched junction bases: 12. Germline CDR1 is SEHNR and CDR2 is FQNEAQ (reference sequence). CDR3 length equals 16 residues. The CDR3 nucleotides read TGTGCCAGCAGCAAGCAGAACAGGGGGCGACAGGAAAAACTGTTTTTT. Its protein is CASSKQNRGRQEKLFF.

V and J are TRBV2 and TRBJ2-3; 9 bases map to TRBD1. The CDR3 spans 15 residues. The germline V gene encodes CDR1 SNHLY and CDR2 FYNNEI. With V trimmed by 7 bases and J by 4 bases, 9 bases remained unmatched. The CDR3 DNA is TGTGCCAGCAACTCGGGACAGGGTAGTGCAGATACGCAGTATTTT. Translation gives CASNSGQGSADTQYF.

The chain recombines TRBV28 with TRBJ1-5; D perhaps matches TRBD1 (6 bases). Trimming stripped 10 bases from V and 6 bases from J, with 19 bases between. The CDR3 consists of 14 residues. The germline V gene has CDR1 MDHEN and CDR2 SYDVKM. CDR3 region: CATTLWGALQPQHF. Written as DNA, the CDR3 is TGTGCCACCACCTTGTGGGGGGCGCTTCAGCCCCAGCATTTT.

J is TRBJ2-5 and V is TRBV13, with 8 bases that match TRBD2. The germline V gene encodes CDR1 PRHDT and CDR2 FYEKMQ (reference sequence). CDR3 length: 15 residues. J gave up 4 bases and V 3 bases, and 7 bases lay outside the gene matches. DNA for the CDR3: TGTGCCAGCAGCTTTCAAGCGGGGGTAGGAGAGACCCAGTACTTC. It specifies CASSFQAGVGETQYF.

This clonotype showed up many times. The chain recombines TRBV20-1 with TRBJ1-3; D is ambiguous. V was clipped by 2 bases and J by 2 bases, with 7 bases between them. The length of the CDR3 is 13 residues. Germline lookup yields CDR1 DFQATT and CDR2 SNEGSKA (reference sequence). The CDR3 region has the DNA TGCAGTGCTAGAAACAGTCCTGGAAACACCATATATTTT. Amino acids: CSARNSPGNTIYF.

This clonotype was counted ten times or more. The rearrangement joins TRBV28 to TRBJ2-1; possibly TRBD2 for D (5 bases). Germline-derived CDR1 and CDR2 are MDHEN and SYDVKM. The V end was cut by 2 bases, the J end by 2 bases, with 25 bases between. The CDR3 length is 20 residues. The CDR3 bases are TGTGCCAGCAGTTTACTTGAGGGCCCGAAATTAATAAACCCCTACAATGAGCAGTTCTTC. Translated, it gives CASSLLEGPKLINPYNEQFF.

This clonotype turned up a few times. This chain connects TRBV28 to TRBJ1-1; tentatively, D is TRBD1 (5 bases). CDR3 length: 16 residues. CDR1 and CDR2 (germline): MDHEN, SYDVKM. The V end was cut by 5 bases, the J end by 5 bases, with 21 bases between. The CDR3: CASSNPGVGVWTEAFF. The CDR3 nucleotides read TGTGCCAGCAGTAACCCGGGGGTGGGGGTTTGGACTGAAGCTTTCTTT.

This clonotype was counted ten times or more. The chain carries TRBV24-1 and TRBJ2-5; the match to TRBD2 covers 7 bases. From germline, CDR1 is KGHDR and CDR2 SFDVKD. The CDR3 is 13 residues long. J was trimmed by 4 bases and V by 6 bases; bases with no gene match: 4. CDR3: CATSSGGGETQYF. The CDR3 nucleotides are TGTGCCACCAGTTCGGGCGGGGGAGAGACCCAGTACTTC.

CDR3 DNA: TGCAGTGCGGGGGACAGAGAGACCCAGTACTTC. Translated: CSAGDRETQYF. The chain joins TRBV20-1 to TRBJ2-5, with TRBD1 identical over 7 bases. The CDR3 contains 11 residues. Per germline, CDR1 DFQATT and CDR2 SNEGSKA (reference sequence). Unmatched junction bases numbered 2, after V lost 6 bases and J lost 4 bases.

The chain couples TRBV6-6 to TRBJ2-1, with D hard to call. V dropped 2 bases and J dropped 15 bases, with 17 bases sitting between them. The V gene's germline CDR1 is MNHNY and CDR2 SVGAGI (reference sequence). This CDR3 spans 13 amino acids. CDR3 loop: CASSYGLRPALFF. The CDR3, as DNA: TGTGCCAGCAGTTACGGCTTACGGCCCGCACTGTTCTTC.

This clonotype was detected only a few times. The V and J genes are TRBV12-3 or TRBV12-4 and TRBJ1-5; 8 bases match TRBD1. CDR3 size: 14 residues. V dropped 3 bases and J dropped 7; count of bases not matched to a gene: 5. CDR3 sequence: CASSLTGVGQPQHF. The CDR3 DNA follows: TGTGCCAGCAGTTTGACAGGGGTCGGGCAGCCCCAGCATTTT.

Comment on this clonotype: A read error may produce the germline difference seen at one junction end. The chain recombines TRBV12-3 or TRBV12-4 with TRBJ2-1; the D gene is possibly TRBD2 (5 bases). The CDR3 covers 15 residues. CDR3 in amino acids: CARSLAWQSSNEQFF. In nucleotides, the CDR3 is TGTGCCAGGAGTTTAGCGTGGCAGTCATCCAATGAGCAGTTCTTC.

This chain uses TRBV6-1 with TRBJ1-5, with D unresolved. V gave up 5 bases and J gave up 7 bases, with 18 bases separating them. Germline CDR1 reads MNHNS; CDR2 reads SASEGT. The CDR3 is made up of 15 amino acids. The CDR3 region is CASSKYISAGQPQHF. The CDR3 nucleotides read TGTGCCAGCAGTAAATACATCAGCGCAGGCCAGCCCCAGCATTTT.

V gene TRBV4-1 combines with J gene TRBJ1-2; 8 nucleotides align to TRBD1. CDR1 MGHRA and CDR2 YSYEKL come from the germline V gene. This CDR3 is 15 amino acids long. J lost 5 bases, V lost 4 bases, and 9 bases had no gene match. Here the CDR3 DNA reads TGCGCCAGCAGCCCCCAATTGGACAGGGATTATGGCTACACCTTC. Translated: CASSPQLDRDYGYTF.

The chain employs TRBV4-1 and TRBJ2-7, with unresolved D. There are 17 residues in the CDR3. Germline CDR1 reads MGHRA; CDR2 reads YSYEKL. V was clipped by 1 base and J by 2 bases, with 18 bases between them. The CDR3 region has the DNA TGCGCCAGCAGCCAAGTGCCCCTCAGGCACCCTCCCTACGAGCAGTACTTC. Protein: CASSQVPLRHPPYEQYF.

The V gene is TRBV4-1, the J gene TRBJ1-3, with D possibly TRBD1 on 6 matching bases. CDR1 is MGHRA, CDR2 YSYEKL, per germline. V gave up 6 bases and J gave up 4 bases, with 16 bases separating them. The CDR3 loop spans 15 amino acids. The CDR3 DNA is TGCGCCAGCAGGATAGCACAGGGCTCAGGAAACACCATATATTTT. Protein sequence: CASRIAQGSGNTIYF.

This chain joins TRBV4-3 and TRBJ2-1; possible D gene TRBD1, 5 bases. Germline V gives CDR1 LGHNA, CDR2 YSLEER. The CDR3 has 15 residues. V shed 2 bases and J shed 1 base, with 9 bases lying between them. CDR3 DNA sequence: TGCGCCAGCAGCCAATTGTCAGGGTCCTACAATGAGCAGTTCTTC. This encodes CASSQLSGSYNEQFF.

The sample holds a few counts of this clonotype. CDR3 DNA: TGTGCCAGCAGTTTAGAACCGGGGAAACTGTTTTTT. It yields the protein CASSLEPGKLFF. This chain joins TRBV28 and TRBJ1-4; D not resolved. The V end lost 2 bases, the J end lost 11 bases, and 9 bases lay between the germline ends. From germline, CDR1 is MDHEN and CDR2 SYDVKM. The length of the CDR3 is 12 residues.

This clonotype was counted only a few times. This chain connects TRBV3-1 to TRBJ2-3, with 10 bases that match TRBD2. This CDR3 is 17 amino acids long. The junction had 12 bases not matched to a gene; V was cut back by 1 base and J by 8 bases. Germline assignment: CDR1 LGHDT and CDR2 YNNKEL (reference sequence). Written as DNA, the CDR3 is TGTGCCAGCAGCCAAGGGGTAGCGGGAGGAGGAAAGGGTACGCAGTATTTT. This codes for CASSQGVAGGGKGTQYF.

The CDR3 DNA reads TGCGCCAGCAGCCAAGACAGGGGTTTCGCCGGGGAGCTGTTTTTT. Encoded protein: CASSQDRGFAGELFF. This chain links TRBV4-1 with TRBJ2-2; perhaps TRBD1 as D (6 bases). The germline V and J ends were trimmed by 0 bases and 6 bases, with 11 bases remaining between them. Per the germline V gene, CDR1 is MGHRA and CDR2 is YSYEKL. The CDR3 covers 15 residues.

This sequence joins TRBV7-9 and TRBJ1-5; D call uncertain. The CDR3 covers 12 residues. Trimming pared 1 base from V and 6 bases from J, leaving 4 bases between. Germline CDR1 reads SEHNR; CDR2 reads FQNEAQ (reference sequence). The CDR3 nucleotides are TGTGCCAGCAGCTTAGTTGGTCAGCCCCAGCATTTT. Amino acids: CASSLVGQPQHF.

The CDR3 spells CASSLGRTSGGETSYEQYF. The CDR3 DNA is TGTGCCAGCAGCTTGGGTCGGACTAGCGGGGGCGAGACTTCCTACGAGCAGTACTTC. This chain uses TRBV5-6 with TRBJ2-7; 13 nucleotides line up with TRBD2. Trimming removed 0 bases from V and 1 base from J; junction bases left unmatched: 10. Per germline, CDR1 SGHDT and CDR2 YYEEEE. The CDR3 has 19 residues.

This clonotype was counted between two and nine times. The chain joins TRBV7-8 to TRBJ2-3, with TRBD2 matching 9 bases. The V and J ends lost 4 bases and 3 bases, in that order; junction bases with no gene match: 11. Germline V lookup: CDR1 SGHVS, CDR2 FQNEAQ. The CDR3 length is 17 residues. The CDR3 sequence is CASSYRGGRALTDTQYF. The DNA for the CDR3 is TGTGCCAGCAGCTATAGGGGCGGGAGGGCCTTGACAGATACGCAGTATTTT.

Concerning this clonotype itself: At one end, the junction sequence differs from germline, possibly due to a read error. The V and J genes are TRBV7-8 and TRBJ2-5; D is possibly TRBD2 (6 bases). The CDR3 spans 13 residues. The germline V gene has CDR1 SGHVS and CDR2 FQNEAQ. In DNA, the CDR3 is TGTGCCAGCAGCTCGGACTATCAAGGGACCCAGTACTTC. It is translated as CASSSDYQGTQYF.

The CDR3, as DNA: TGCGCCAGCAGCAGTGAGGGGACAGGGGGCCGGCAGACCCAGTACTTC. Its translation is CASSSEGTGGRQTQYF. The chain combines TRBV5-1 with TRBJ2-5; TRBD1 matches 12 bases. This CDR3 is 16 amino acids long. J was trimmed by 6 bases and V by 4 bases; bases with no gene match: 10. Germline V gene data show CDR1 as SGHRS and CDR2 as YFSETQ.

This clonotype was picked up a small number of times. The gene calls are TRBV28 and TRBJ2-3, with no clear D. This CDR3 contains 13 residues. The ends were cut back, 6 bases at V and 0 bases at J, with 7 bases in the middle. The germline V gene has CDR1 MDHEN and CDR2 SYDVKM. CDR3 DNA sequence: TGTGCCAGCAGGTCTCTTAGCACAGATACGCAGTATTTT. Amino acid sequence: CASRSLSTDTQYF.